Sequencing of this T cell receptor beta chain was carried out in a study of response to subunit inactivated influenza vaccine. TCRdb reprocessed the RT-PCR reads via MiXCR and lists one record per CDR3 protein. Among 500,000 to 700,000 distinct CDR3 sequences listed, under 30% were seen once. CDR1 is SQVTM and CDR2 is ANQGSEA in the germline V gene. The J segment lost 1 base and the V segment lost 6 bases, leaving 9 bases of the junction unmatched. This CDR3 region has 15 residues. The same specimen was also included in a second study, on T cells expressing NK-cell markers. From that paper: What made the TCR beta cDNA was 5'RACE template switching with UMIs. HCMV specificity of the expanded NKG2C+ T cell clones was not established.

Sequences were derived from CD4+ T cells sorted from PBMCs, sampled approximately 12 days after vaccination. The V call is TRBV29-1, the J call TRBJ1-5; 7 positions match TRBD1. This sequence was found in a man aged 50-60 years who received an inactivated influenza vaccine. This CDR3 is CSVTESGGSNQPQHF. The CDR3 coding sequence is TGCAGCGTAACTGAATCAGGGGGAAGCAATCAGCCCCAGCATTTT.